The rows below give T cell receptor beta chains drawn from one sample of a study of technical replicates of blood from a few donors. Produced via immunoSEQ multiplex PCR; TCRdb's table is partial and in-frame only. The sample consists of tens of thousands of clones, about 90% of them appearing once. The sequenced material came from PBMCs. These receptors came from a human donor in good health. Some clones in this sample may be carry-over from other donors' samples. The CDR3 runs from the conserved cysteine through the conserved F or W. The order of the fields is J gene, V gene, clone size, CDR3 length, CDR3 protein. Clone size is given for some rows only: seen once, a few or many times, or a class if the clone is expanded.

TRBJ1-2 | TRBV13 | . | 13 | CASSSRGGGGYTF
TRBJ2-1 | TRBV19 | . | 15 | CASSRLSGKNHEQFF
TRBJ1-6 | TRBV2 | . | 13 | CAQKRALNSPLHF
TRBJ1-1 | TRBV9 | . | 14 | CASSGNQATIEAFF
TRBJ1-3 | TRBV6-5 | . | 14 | CASSVSYSGNTIYF
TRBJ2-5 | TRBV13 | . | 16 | CASSPLAGGPYETQYF
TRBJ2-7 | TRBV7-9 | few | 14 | CASSPSGSVYEQYF
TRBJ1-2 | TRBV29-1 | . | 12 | CSVGGGAYGYTF
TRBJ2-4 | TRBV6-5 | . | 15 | CASSPGRLAKNIQYF
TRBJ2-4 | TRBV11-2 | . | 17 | CASSLDGGALSKNIQYF
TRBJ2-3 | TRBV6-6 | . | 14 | CASSQSGGIDTQYF
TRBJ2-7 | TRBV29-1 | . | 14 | CSVSQGAIPYEQYF
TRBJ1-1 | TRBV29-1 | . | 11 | CSGHTASEAFF
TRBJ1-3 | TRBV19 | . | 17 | CASSTSRRGASGNTIYF
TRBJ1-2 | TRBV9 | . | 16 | CASSFGYGGHLYGYTF
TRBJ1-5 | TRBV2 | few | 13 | CASSWTGVQPQHF
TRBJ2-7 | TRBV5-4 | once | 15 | CASSLTGRKSYEQYF
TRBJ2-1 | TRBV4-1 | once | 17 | CASSQEPNRQGVNEQFF
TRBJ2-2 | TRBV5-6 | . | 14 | CASSPRLTTGELFF
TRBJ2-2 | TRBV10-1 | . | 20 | CASSESRGSRGSSNTGELFF
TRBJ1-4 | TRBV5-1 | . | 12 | CASSLTGEKLFF
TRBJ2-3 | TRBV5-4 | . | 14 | CASIGGGRTDTQYF
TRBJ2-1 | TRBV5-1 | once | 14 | CASSGSGAYNEQFF
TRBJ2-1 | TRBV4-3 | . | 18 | CASSQGPVSGTTSNEQFF
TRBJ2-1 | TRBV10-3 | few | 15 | CAIGASGEQYNEQFF
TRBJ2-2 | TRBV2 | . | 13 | CASTQTAAGELFF
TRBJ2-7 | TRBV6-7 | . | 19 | CASSYFIGTSGRGSYEQYF
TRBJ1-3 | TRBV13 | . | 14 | CASSLQGSGNTIYF
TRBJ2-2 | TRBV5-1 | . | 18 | CASSLGPPAGGNTGELFF
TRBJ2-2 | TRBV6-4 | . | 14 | CASRTGSRTGELFF
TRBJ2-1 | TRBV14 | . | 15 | CASSQTLGGVNEQFF
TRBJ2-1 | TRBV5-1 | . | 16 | CASSPGGAGGSNEQFF
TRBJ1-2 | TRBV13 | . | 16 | CASSRGLGQGFYGYTF
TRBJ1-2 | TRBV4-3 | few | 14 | CASSQETGFHGYTF
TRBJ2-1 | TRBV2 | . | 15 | CASSGGQSPVVEQFF
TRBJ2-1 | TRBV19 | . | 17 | CASSMGSGGPLYNEQFF
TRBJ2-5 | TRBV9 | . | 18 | CASSVGTSGGQKGETQYF
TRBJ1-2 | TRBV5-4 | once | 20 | CASSFTTGTRLSPRLYGYTF
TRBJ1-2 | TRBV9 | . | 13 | CASSPGGNYGYTF
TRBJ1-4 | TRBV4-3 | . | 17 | CASSQATGTGEREKLFF
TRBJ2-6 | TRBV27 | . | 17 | CASSFAGGRSGANVLTF
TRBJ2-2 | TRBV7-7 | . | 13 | CASSSTRVGELFF
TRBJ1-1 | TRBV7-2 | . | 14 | CASSPGQIRTEAFF
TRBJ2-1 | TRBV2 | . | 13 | CASSEGRYNEQFF
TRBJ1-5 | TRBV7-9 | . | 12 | CASSSDSQPQHF
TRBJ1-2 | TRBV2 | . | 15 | CASSVNRGRNYGYTF
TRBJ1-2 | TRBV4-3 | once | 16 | CASSQDPTERNYGYTF
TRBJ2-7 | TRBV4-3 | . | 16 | CASSQDRAGVRYEQYF
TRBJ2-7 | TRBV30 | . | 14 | CAWRRQPATYEQYF
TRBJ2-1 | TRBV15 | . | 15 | CATSRDLQRNNEQFF
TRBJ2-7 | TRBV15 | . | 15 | CATSRDWGGAREQYF
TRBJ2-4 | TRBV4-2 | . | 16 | CASSQDFRGDLNIQYF
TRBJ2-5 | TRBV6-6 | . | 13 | CASTQGLGETQYF
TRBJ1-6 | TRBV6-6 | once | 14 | CASSRDRGWSPLHF
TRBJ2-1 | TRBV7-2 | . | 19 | CASSNRPGLASFSYNEQFF
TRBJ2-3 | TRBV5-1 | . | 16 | CASSSTGTPSTDTQYF
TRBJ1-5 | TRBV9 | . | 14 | CASSVVSSNQPQHF
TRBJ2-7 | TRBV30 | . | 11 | CAWSQSYEQYF
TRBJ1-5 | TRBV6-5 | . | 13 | CASRSTGNQPQHF